Below are 30 T cell receptor beta chains sequenced from a single sample in a study of shared clonotypes between healthy human individuals. Terminally differentiated effector memory CD45RA+ cells were excluded from the naive CD8 cells, which were CD45RO-negative and positively selected for CCR7. Profiling relied on immunoSEQ multiplex PCR, and the TCRdb table lists in-frame clones only, not all of them. The sample includes about 2.1 million clones, 93% of them seen just once. Material for sequencing was naive CD8+ T cells from PBMCs. These receptors originate from a man aged 18 to 30 in good health. Some clones in this sample may be carry-over from other donors' samples.

The DNA for the CDR3 is TGTGCCAGCAGCTTGCTAGCGGGAGCAGGTGAGCAGTACTTC. Residues: CASSLLAGAGEQYF. This chain connects TRBV5-8 to TRBJ2-7; TRBD2 matches at 10 bases. The CDR3 totals 14 residues. With 1 base clipped from V and 7 bases from J, the junction kept 5 bases outside the gene matches. Germline lookup yields CDR1 SGHTS and CDR2 YDEGEE.

This chain links TRBV27 with TRBJ2-3, with 7 bases aligning to TRBD1. J was trimmed by 1 base and V by 5 bases; bases with no gene match: 6. The length of the CDR3 is 15 residues. Germline values: CDR1 MNHEY, CDR2 SMNVEV (reference sequence). CDR3 nucleotide sequence: TGTGCCAGCAGTACCCGGGACAGTCGCACAGATACGCAGTATTTT. Translating it yields CASSTRDSRTDTQYF.

V gene TRBV7-6 combines with J gene TRBJ2-3; the match to TRBD2 covers 9 bases. Losses at the gene ends were 0 bases for V and 0 bases for J; bases not matched to a gene: 4. The CDR3 has 17 residues. Germline CDR1 and CDR2: SGHVS and FNYEAQ. The CDR3 nucleotides are TGTGCCAGCAGCTTAGCGCTGGCGGGAGGGAGCACAGATACGCAGTATTTT. It specifies CASSLALAGGSTDTQYF.

The genes are TRBV5-5 and TRBJ2-5; D remains ambiguous. The germline V gene encodes CDR1 SGHKS and CDR2 YYEKEE (reference sequence). This CDR3 is 14 amino acids long. V lost 3 bases to trimming and J lost 1 base, with 10 bases between them. The chain's CDR3 is CASSYPDGQETQYF. In DNA form, the CDR3 reads TGTGCCAGCAGCTATCCGGACGGCCAAGAGACCCAGTACTTC.

The rearrangement joins TRBV5-6 to TRBJ1-1; D is possibly TRBD1 (5 bases). Trimming left V 3 bases short and J 1 base short, with 13 bases between. Germline V lookup: CDR1 SGHDT, CDR2 YYEEEE. This CDR3 comprises 15 residues. CDR3 residues: CASSSPATGNTEAFF. DNA of the CDR3: TGTGCCAGCAGCTCCCCAGCAACAGGGAACACTGAAGCTTTCTTT.

V gene TRBV11-2 combines with J gene TRBJ2-1; D call uncertain. The CDR3 has 14 amino acids. Germline V gives CDR1 SGHAT, CDR2 FQNNGV. The germline V and J ends were trimmed by 0 bases and 8 bases, with 11 bases remaining between them. DNA of the CDR3: TGTGCCAGCAGCTTAGATGGACCTACAGATGAGCAGTTCTTC. This gives the protein CASSLDGPTDEQFF. The whole variable domain, filled in from reference TRBV11-2 and TRBJ2-1, reads EAGVAQSPRYKIIEKRQSVAFWCNPISGHATLYWYQQILGQGPKLLIQFQNNGVVDDSQLPKDRFSAERLKGVDSTLKIQPAKLEDSAVYLCASSLDGPTDEQFFGPGTRLTVL.

V gene TRBV5-1 combines with J gene TRBJ2-7, with D unclear. The CDR3 loop spans 15 amino acids. V lost 0 bases and J lost 3, with 13 bases in between. In germline, CDR1 is SGHRS, CDR2 YFSETQ. The CDR3 DNA follows: TGCGCCAGCAGCTTGGGCCCGCAACAAAACTACGAGCAGTACTTC. Protein sequence: CASSLGPQQNYEQYF.

The chain has TRBV5-6 and TRBJ2-6; 11 positions agree with TRBD2. The CDR3 spans 18 residues. The V and J ends lost 2 bases and 3 bases, in that order; junction bases with no gene match: 7. Germline V gives CDR1 SGHDT, CDR2 YYEEEE. CDR3 sequence reads: CASSLVLAGGGGANVLTF. CDR3 nucleotide sequence: TGTGCCAGCAGCTTAGTGCTAGCGGGAGGTGGTGGGGCCAACGTCCTGACTTTC.

For this clone: Within the sample, other DNA sequences also encode this same CDR3. The V and J genes are TRBV27 and TRBJ1-5, with TRBD1 matching 7 bases. The CDR3 length is 15 residues. With V trimmed by 2 bases and J by 3 bases, 4 bases remained unmatched. CDR1 is MNHEY and CDR2 is SMNVEV in the germline V gene (reference sequence). This CDR3 reads CASSLRTGANQPQHF. Here the CDR3 DNA reads TGTGCCAGCAGTTTACGGACAGGCGCCAATCAGCCCCAGCATTTT.

The chain is built from TRBV5-1 and TRBJ2-3, with 7 bases that match TRBD2. V lost 0 bases to trimming and J lost 5 bases; unmatched junction nucleotides: 6. Germline V CDR1 and CDR2: SGHRS, YFSETQ. This CDR3 has 15 amino acids. The CDR3, as DNA: TGCGCCAGCAGCTTGGAGGGCGGGAGCGGAGATACGCAGTATTTT. Protein product: CASSLEGGSGDTQYF.

The chain links TRBV15 to TRBJ1-1, with a weak D call TRBD1 (5 bases). Germline V CDR1 and CDR2: LNHNV, YYDKDF (reference sequence). There are 15 residues in the CDR3. Deletions cut 3 bases from V and 5 bases from J, with 16 bases between. CDR3 coding DNA: TGTGCCACCAGCAGGCAGTTCAGGGATGGTACTGAAGCTTTCTTT. It translates to CATSRQFRDGTEAFF.

The chain couples TRBV28 to TRBJ2-1; 9 bases agree with TRBD2. CDR1 is MDHEN and CDR2 is SYDVKM in the germline V gene. The CDR3 contains 15 residues. Unmatched junction bases numbered 5, after V lost 3 bases and J lost 5 bases. The CDR3 DNA sequence: TGTGCCAGCAGTTTGACACTAGCGGGTAACAATGAGCAGTTCTTC. It codes for CASSLTLAGNNEQFF.

The CDR3 DNA reads TGCGCCAGCAGCTTGGAGGTGGGCAATCAGCCCCAGCATTTT. Protein product: CASSLEVGNQPQHF. The V call is TRBV5-1, the J call TRBJ1-5, with D hard to call. The V and J ends lost 0 bases and 2 bases respectively, with 6 bases between them. CDR1 and CDR2 (germline): SGHRS, YFSETQ. The CDR3 length is 14 residues. The full variable domain, its missing parts supplied by reference TRBV5-1 and TRBJ1-5, is KAGVTQTPRYLIKTRGQQVTLSCSPISGHRSVSWYQQTPGQGLQFLFEYFSETQRNKGNFPGRFSGRQFSNSRSEMNVSTLELGDSALYLCASSLEVGNQPQHFGDGTRLSIL.

The V gene is TRBV27, the J gene TRBJ2-7, with no clear D. CDR1 and CDR2 (germline): MNHEY, SMNVEV (reference sequence). V lost 10 bases, J lost 5 bases, and 18 bases lay in between. CDR3 length: 13 residues. Here the CDR3 DNA reads TGTGCCACCCGGCCATCTGGTTTTAACGAGCAGTACTTC. This translates into CATRPSGFNEQYF.

This clone was detected once. The chain couples TRBV4-1 to TRBJ2-5; weak D call: TRBD2 (6 bases). The CDR3 loop spans 12 amino acids. Germline CDR1 MGHRA, CDR2 YSYEKL. V lost 3 bases to trimming and J lost 7 bases, with 9 bases between them. The CDR3, as DNA: TGCGCCAGCAGCCACGGGACTGGGACCCAGTACTTC. Its translation: CASSHGTGTQYF.

V gene TRBV4-1 combines with J gene TRBJ1-5; 10 nucleotides match TRBD1. Germline V gene sequence: CDR1 MGHRA, CDR2 YSYEKL. This CDR3 has 14 residues. Germline trimming cut 4 bases from V and 7 bases from J; bases unmatched to any gene: 4. CDR3 bases: TGCGCCAGCAGCCTCCGGGACAGGGGCCAGCCCCAGCATTTT. Translating it yields CASSLRDRGQPQHF.

The J gene is TRBJ2-7, the V gene TRBV7-9; possible D gene TRBD1, 7 bases. V was trimmed by 4 bases and J by 9 bases, leaving 25 bases between them. Per the germline V gene, CDR1 is SEHNR and CDR2 is FQNEAQ (reference sequence). The CDR3 consists of 16 residues. CDR3 sequence: CASSSLQGGDARGQYF. In DNA form, the CDR3 reads TGTGCCAGCAGCTCCCTGCAGGGGGGTGACGCCCGGGGGCAGTACTTC.

This chain joins TRBV5-1 and TRBJ2-3; D uncertain. V was cut by 1 base and J by 0 bases, with 3 bases left in between. Per germline, CDR1 SGHRS and CDR2 YFSETQ. CDR3 length equals 13 residues. CDR3 protein: CASSLSSTDTQYF. CDR3 nucleotides: TGCGCCAGCAGCTTGAGTAGCACAGATACGCAGTATTTT. Based on the CDR3 plus reference TRBV5-1 and TRBJ2-3, the full variable domain is KAGVTQTPRYLIKTRGQQVTLSCSPISGHRSVSWYQQTPGQGLQFLFEYFSETQRNKGNFPGRFSGRQFSNSRSEMNVSTLELGDSALYLCASSLSSTDTQYFGPGTRLTVL.

This chain links TRBV9 with TRBJ1-4, with 7 bases lining up with TRBD1. The ends lost 3 bases at V and 8 bases at J; junction bases unmatched: 10. CDR3 length equals 15 residues. Germline V gene lookup returns CDR1 SGDLS and CDR2 YYNGEE. The DNA for the CDR3 is TGTGCCAGCAGCGAAAAAGACAGGGCCGACGAAAAACTGTTTTTT. Amino acid sequence: CASSEKDRADEKLFF.

CDR3 in DNA: TGTGCTAGTGCCGTTCTTAACAATGAGCAGTTCTTC. Translation: CASAVLNNEQFF. The chain carries TRBV12-5 and TRBJ2-1, with D unclear. The CDR3 totals 12 residues. Germline values: CDR1 LGHNT, CDR2 FRNRAP. The V end lost 7 bases, the J end lost 5 bases, and 9 bases lay between the germline ends. The full variable domain, with the rest looked up from reference TRBV12-5 and TRBJ2-1, is DARVTQTPRHKVTEMGQEVTMRCQPILGHNTVFWYRQTMMQGLELLAYFRNRAPLDDSGMPKDRFSAEMPDATLATLKIQPSEPRDSAVYFCASAVLNNEQFFGPGTRLTVL.

This chain joins TRBV29-1 and TRBJ1-2; D is unresolved. Germline CDR1 and CDR2: SQVTM and ANQGSEA. CDR3 length: 11 amino acids. V was shortened by 6 bases and J by 0 bases, with 5 bases between the two germline ends. Here the CDR3 DNA reads TGCAGCGTCACAGCTAACTATGGCTACACCTTC. It is translated as CSVTANYGYTF.

The chain carries TRBV25-1 and TRBJ1-1, with a weak D call TRBD1 (5 bases). This CDR3 has 13 amino acids. Between the trimmed V and J ends, which lost 6 bases and 5 bases, there was a span of 13 bases. The V gene's germline CDR1 is MGHDK and CDR2 SYGVNS. The CDR3 reads CASSFGTATEAFF. In DNA form, the CDR3 reads TGTGCCAGCAGCTTTGGGACCGCAACTGAAGCTTTCTTT.

The chain employs TRBV29-1 and TRBJ2-4, with D perhaps TRBD1 (6 bases). Germline V gene lookup returns CDR1 SQVTM and CDR2 ANQGSEA. Trimming left V 4 bases short and J 8 bases short, with 15 bases between. CDR3 size: 13 residues. The CDR3 DNA reads TGCAGCGTTGTTGGGCCACAGGGTGACATTCAGTACTTC. This translates into CSVVGPQGDIQYF. The full variable domain, completed using reference TRBV29-1 and TRBJ2-4, is SAVISQKPSRDICQRGTSLTIQCQVDSQVTMMFWYRQQPGQSLTLIATANQGSEATYESGFVIDKFPISRPNLTFSTLTVSNMSPEDSSIYLCSVVGPQGDIQYFGAGTRLSVL.

The gene calls are TRBV6-5 and TRBJ2-7, with D perhaps matching TRBD1 (5 bases). Germline CDR1 and CDR2: MNHEY and SVGAGI. This CDR3 comprises 14 residues. Deletions cut 2 bases from V and 6 bases from J, with 14 bases between. The CDR3 DNA is TGTGCCAGCAGTTACAGGCAGGGCCTGGGCGAGCAGTACTTC. This sequence encodes CASSYRQGLGEQYF.

A word on this clone: Additional DNA sequences in this sample encode the identical CDR3. The chain couples TRBV29-1 to TRBJ2-7, with 7 bases matching TRBD1. V was pared by 0 bases and J by 3 bases, with 5 bases of the junction left unmatched. Germline assignment: CDR1 SQVTM and CDR2 ANQGSEA. The length of the CDR3 is 14 residues. For the CDR3, the DNA is TGCAGCGTTGAAGAAGGGGGCAGGGGCTACGAGCAGTACTTC. Translated, it gives CSVEEGGRGYEQYF.

The genes are TRBV5-6 and TRBJ1-2; 8 bases match TRBD1. V lost 0 bases, J lost 3 bases, and 7 bases stayed unmatched. The CDR3 length is 16 residues. Germline loops: CDR1 SGHDT, CDR2 YYEEEE. In DNA form, the CDR3 reads TGTGCCAGCAGCTTGGTGGGACAGGCCCCATACTATGGCTACACCTTC. Encoded protein: CASSLVGQAPYYGYTF.

The chain uses TRBV30 and TRBJ2-7; D might be TRBD2 (7 bases). CDR1 GTSNPN and CDR2 SVGIG come from the germline V gene (reference sequence). Trimming took off 4 bases at V and 2 bases at J, with 15 bases between the two ends. CDR3 length: 14 residues. The CDR3 loop reads CAWTRRGPTYEQYF. CDR3 nucleotides: TGTGCCTGGACACGGCGGGGGCCCACCTACGAGCAGTACTTC.

With respect to this clone: A much larger clone sits a single nucleotide away, making a read error possible. This sample includes further DNA sequences coding for the same CDR3. The rearrangement uses TRBV6-5 and TRBJ2-7; 7 positions match TRBD1. V lost 6 bases to trimming and J lost 2 bases; unmatched junction nucleotides: 4. Germline CDR1 MNHEY, CDR2 SVGAGI. CDR3 length: 13 residues. CDR3 protein: CASSWGQTYEQYF. CDR3 DNA: TGTGCCAGCAGCTGGGGACAGACCTACGAGCAGTACTTC.

This rearrangement joins TRBV11-2 to TRBJ1-5; D remains ambiguous. Trimming stripped 3 bases from V and 5 bases from J, with 11 bases between. This CDR3 is 14 amino acids long. CDR1 and CDR2 (germline): SGHAT, FQNNGV. The CDR3 region is CASSFMGSDQPQHF. The CDR3 DNA is TGTGCCAGCAGCTTCATGGGTTCGGATCAGCCCCAGCATTTT.

This chain links TRBV28 with TRBJ1-1; D is ambiguous. The CDR3 covers 14 residues. The germline V gene has CDR1 MDHEN and CDR2 SYDVKM. Trimming cost V 6 bases and J 5 bases, with 16 bases left between them. The CDR3 spells CASRGLGGRTEAFF. The CDR3 DNA reads TGTGCCAGCAGGGGGTTGGGAGGAAGGACTGAAGCTTTCTTT.